The subject of this entry is one T cell receptor beta chain. V was pared by 4 bases and J by 5 bases, with 11 bases between. Germline CDR1 is LNHDA and CDR2 is SQIVND (reference sequence). This CDR3 has 13 amino acids. Four PCR rounds used nested alpha and beta constant region primers plus the SP2 primer. In TCRdb, the UMI-ligation and nested PCR reads were re-called with MiXCR into one record per CDR3 protein. The sample lists roughly 36,000 distinct CDR3 sequences; roughly 11% were seen once. The sample's treatment: skin biopsy from PPD injection site in Mantoux-positive individual. An oligonucleotide containing a UMI was ligated to the 3' end of TCR cDNA. Biopsied sites were PPD injections in people with a positive Mantoux test. The data originate from a study of naive and memory T cell subsets.

The specimen was skin, collected from a tuberculin skin test site. The chain employs TRBV19 and TRBJ1-2; D uncertain. This TCR was recovered from an adult in good health. As DNA, the CDR3 is TGTGCCAGTAGTAGGGCCGGACTATATGGCTACACCTTC. It codes for CASSRAGLYGYTF.